This T cell receptor beta chain was recovered during a study of cytomegalovirus exposure and HLA in healthy donors (dated by TCRdb to about 2017). Notes on the research overall: An earlier analysis of approximately 640 of the donors reported 276 Gb of sequence data and 117 million unique TCR beta sequences from roughly 180 million T cells. About 300 gigabases of sequencing data and some 85 million unique TCR sequences were included in an early release covering under 650 HLA-typed donors. Among the roughly 400 genotyped donors, approximately 81% belonged to the genetic ancestry cluster associated with self-reported Caucasian donors. The study aimed to test whether cataloging public T cell receptors could reveal signatures of past pathogen exposure. Using immunosequencing, the study profiled T cell repertoires from about 620 subjects and related those repertoires to cytomegalovirus serostatus. In addition to the first cohort of 666 subjects, a separate validation cohort of approximately 110 different subjects was used. To predict cytomegalovirus infection status, the study brought together high-throughput TCR immunosequencing, statistical association of individual TCRs with disease status, and machine learning. A later analysis re-examined previously published TCR beta repertoires from over 500 donors and added high-resolution HLA genotyping to investigate patterns of TCR occurrence. The later analysis used no new phenotypic data to find candidate immune exposures, relying instead on TCR beta sequences and their occurrence across donors. To decide whether each TCR beta V gene segment behaved as functional or pseudogenic, an earlier analysis of approximately 590 of the donors relied on high-throughput TCR beta sequencing. Donor age, sex, ethnicity and CMV serostatus were compiled together with the repertoire data. A later genetic analysis took genome-wide SNP genotypes for about 60% of the roughly 670 donors and used that subset as a discovery cohort. All discovery cohort repertoires had been generated on a single sequencing platform. Both class I and class II loci were covered by HLA typing, at four-digit resolution. The number of typed donors differed by locus: about 620-640 for A, B, C, DRB1 and DQB1; 500 to 550 for DQA1; 606 for DPA1; and around 470 for DPB1. Because of strong linkage in the cohort, roughly five DR-DQ haplotypes were treated as single units for association and clustering. Across approximately 400 genotyped donors of the cohort, an average of roughly 250,000 unique TCR beta nucleotide sequences per donor were sequenced, and 15% to 20% of those sequences were non-productive.

Sequences ENHRY (CDR1) and SYGVKD (CDR2) are obtained from the germline V gene. Spanning cysteine to phenylalanine, the CDR3 consists of 15 amino acids. Only the CDR3 part of the read is kept: 45 bases, read in frame from the first base. Trimming costs V 3 bases and J 5 bases, and their ends lie 16 bases apart. The investigation overall reported the following: Presence/absence analyses assumed roughly uniform sequencing depth across donors, an assumption that may not hold. When HLA alleles, especially DR and DQ, strongly co-occurred, attributing TCR associations to individual alleles was difficult. A total of some 180 TCR beta chains were listed by the study as associated with cytomegalovirus. In a later genetic analysis, fewer N-insertions in productive TCRs were reported among donors in an Asian-associated ancestry cluster than the approximately 710-donor mean. In a later analysis, HLA-associated TCR beta chains showed more clonal expansion and lower generation probabilities than non-associated chains that were equally common. The classifier was reported to diagnose cytomegalovirus status with high specificity and sensitivity in both the original cohort and the validation cohort. Broadly in line with IMGT annotations, most TCR beta V segments showed up in productive rearrangements about 90% or about 30% of the time in an earlier analysis of some 590 of the donors. The 87-base-pair reads could not distinguish some IMGT-functional V segments, including TRBV6-2 and TRBV6-3, so those segments were excluded. According to the authors, the approach could potentially be generalized to other disease states and immunological phenotypes. The sequencing pipeline was judged likely to have produced a cluster of highly shared sequence variants as a technical artifact. Most TCR sequences were seen in very few donors, while some public TCRs were found in many individuals. Linkage disequilibrium might explain the correlated functional status among segregating V segments, but an unknown experimental factor could not be excluded. The cohort was sequenced for TCR beta chains only, and without alpha or paired-chain data the features that could be detected were limited. The earlier analysis of approximately 540 of the donors excluded 15 to 20 rarely observed V segments, including chromosome 9 orphons, because counts were too low. A later analysis associated about 18,000 TCR beta sequences with specific HLA alleles at a false discovery rate of 0.05. Immune exposure information for the cohort was limited to CMV serostatus. In a later analysis, TCR association rates were found to vary across HLA loci, with the most associated TCRs seen for DRB1 alleles and the fewest for HLA-C alleles. HLA typing was unavailable for some donors at each locus, so association tests used only the typed subset. According to a later analysis, most CMV-associated TCR beta chains appeared to be HLA-restricted, and the HLA associations seemed to be driven largely by CMV exposure. A few of the identified cytomegalovirus-associated TCR beta chains were confirmed in vitro to be specific for cytomegalovirus antigens. A further reported finding was that TCR beta sequences accurately predicted the HLA-A and HLA-B alleles for most subjects in the first cohort. In a later genetic analysis, a missense DCLRE1C variant was associated with V-gene and J-gene trimming of TCR beta chains, and the association was replicated in an independent cohort. In a later analysis, several top co-occurrence clusters were reported to appear linked to parvovirus B19, influenza, CMV and Epstein-Barr virus.

Receptor amplification or capture employed the immunoSEQ multiplex PCR assay. The multiplex PCR relied on a mix of 60 forward primers for TCR Vbeta segments and 13 reverse primers for TCR Jbeta segments. Amplification of the CDR3 region of rearranged TCR beta genes was performed with a multiplex PCR assay on genomic DNA. On the Illumina HiSeq System, the amplified TCR beta libraries were sequenced as 87-base-pair reads. In the original analysis: Across the 600 to 700 repertoires, a later analysis counted about 81 million unique TCR beta chains, around 11 million of which were shared by at least two donors. A nearest-neighbor algorithm error-corrected the raw reads and collapsed the reads into unique sequences, merging closely related sequences to remove PCR and sequencing errors. Alignment of CDR3 sequences to IMGT reference sequences was used to assign V, D and J gene segments. For a sequence to be retained, a match of at least six nucleotides to both a V gene segment and a J gene segment was required. Rearrangements were classified as productive when the CDR3 lacked stop codons and remained in frame with V and J, and all other rearrangements were classified as non-productive. CDR3 was defined by IMGT convention, running from the second conserved V-encoded cysteine to the conserved J-encoded phenylalanine. In an earlier analysis of approximately 500 of the donors, sequences lacking an unambiguous match to a single V gene segment were excluded. In an earlier analysis of a few hundred of the donors, a V segment was called functional when productive rearrangements were above 56.7%, and segregating when the standard deviation between donors exceeded 5%. To diagnose cytomegalovirus status from the catalog of TCR beta chain sequences, a statistical classification framework was built. In a later analysis, TCR nucleotide sequences were compared against IMGT/GENE-DB human TR gene sequences so that V and J genes could be assigned. In a later analysis, CDR3 sequences and most-parsimonious VDJ recombination scenarios were assigned using the TCRdist pipeline. In a later analysis, every TCR beta chain was defined by the combination of its CDR3 amino acid sequence and its V-gene family, and reads without a unique V-gene family were dropped. A later analysis removed 600 or so highly shared, low-generation-probability nucleotide sequences to deal with suspected cross-contamination and a sequencing artifact. In a later analysis, a clonal expansion index for each public chain was calculated from normalized within-repertoire ranks of inferred template counts. In a later analysis, generation probabilities were computed using a VDJ recombination model fitted to out-of-frame rearrangements, and the results were checked against IGoR. Hypergeometric tests were used in a later analysis to score TCR-TCR, TCR-HLA and TCR-CMV co-occurrence, with a repertoire-size bias correction applied to the TCR pairs. A later analysis estimated false discovery rates by permuting HLA or CMV assignments 20 times. In a later analysis, co-occurring TCRs were grouped with DBSCAN, and TCRdist sequence similarity was added when clustering was performed within HLA-allele-positive subsets. Repertoires with fewer than 30,000 or more than 120,000 public chains, plus five repertoires with anomalous nucleotide sharing, were excluded from co-occurrence clustering. TCRdb's version of the immuneACCESS table is confined to in-frame rearrangements and falls short of the full clone set. An unresolved V gene accounts for under half of the shortfall where checked; the remainder is of unknown origin. That table furnishes V, J and clone size, whereas the DNA furnished D and trimming. The table for this sample lists 100,000 to 150,000 clones; around 70% of them were counted only once. More than 3.5% of the sample belongs to the ten largest clones.

Turning to this clone: Its cognate antigen has yet to be identified. No qualities accompany the bases; no much larger clone lies one base away.

The cohort consisted of 600 to 700 healthy bone marrow donors. Cohort members were all nominally healthy when sampled, although unrecorded immune exposures were likely present. The donor was CMV seropositive and was included in the group of around 300 seropositive cohort members. Each donor provided a peripheral blood sample, and peripheral blood mononuclear cells were used for TCR beta sequencing. Genomic DNA extraction from the blood cell samples was performed with the Qiagen DNeasy Blood Extraction Kit. This chain joins TRBV10-3 to TRBJ1-1; TRBD1 is a possible D gene, resting on 6 matching bases. Sequences were obtained from PBMCs. This clonotype originated in a man aged 40-50 years in good health and CMV-seropositive. The DNA is TGTGCCATCAGTGAAACAGGGAAGGGGCGGACTGAAGCTTTCTTT. This yields the protein CAISETGKGRTEAFF.